Detailed here is one T cell receptor beta chain. Its antigen is unknown. Germline lookup yields CDR1 KGHSH and CDR2 LQKENI. V was shortened by 4 bases and J by 3 bases, with 9 bases between the two germline ends. This CDR3 has 13 amino acids. The source of the sample is a study of cytomegalovirus exposure and HLA in healthy donors. The study, taken as a whole, reports: A few of the chains that were CMV-associated were confirmed in vitro to be specific for CMV antigens. Within the approximately 110 validation repertoires, first-cohort TCR clusters tended to co-occur, according to a later analysis. Overall, around 160 TCR beta chains were annotated as cytomegalovirus-associated.

Generated by immunoSEQ multiplex PCR, the TCRdb table keeps only in-frame clones and is missing some. There are 150,000 to 180,000 clones in the sample; roughly 90% occur only once, and more than 20% lies in the top ten. V is TRBV18 and J is TRBJ2-5, with D possibly matching TRBD1 (5 bases). The source of this sequence is a man aged 18-30 years in good health and CMV-seropositive. The specimen sequenced was PBMCs. Here the CDR3 reads CASSQGLKETQYF. CDR3 nucleotides: TGTGCCAGCTCACAGGGGTTGAAAGAGACCCAGTACTTC. Combining the CDR3 with reference TRBV18 and TRBJ2-5 gives the whole variable domain NAGVMQNPRHLVRRRGQEARLRCSPMKGHSHVYWYRQLPEEGLKFMVYLQKENIIDESGMPKERFSAEFPKEGPSILRIQQVVRGDSAAYFCASSQGLKETQYFGPGTRLLVL.